The 10 T cell receptor beta chains listed next were all sequenced from one sample in a study of T-cell memory formation after mild COVID-19. Using its own MiXCR run on the 5' RACE reads, TCRdb lists one record per CDR3 protein. The sample comprises around 180,000 distinct CDR3 sequences, less than 20% of which are singletons, and roughly 3.9% rests with the top ten. The sample consisted of PBMCs or a T cell subset sorted from them (not recorded which). The receptors were gathered from a man aged 18-30 years who had mild COVID-19 (a few samples of this study predate the infection). Cell type and time point are not known.

This clonotype was counted ten times or more. The rearrangement uses TRBV7-2 and TRBJ2-3; 11 bases are a match to TRBD2. V lost 5 bases and J lost 4; bases outside the gene matches: 5. This CDR3 is 15 amino acids long. CDR1 is SGHTA, CDR2 FQGNSA, per germline. The chain's CDR3 is CASSPSSGGADTQYF. CDR3 bases: TGTGCCAGCAGCCCGAGTAGCGGGGGGGCAGATACGCAGTATTTT. Supplemented by reference TRBV7-2 and TRBJ2-3, the full variable domain reads GAGVSQSPSNKVTEKGKDVELRCDPISGHTALYWYRQSLGQGLEFLIYFQGNSAPDKSGLPSDRFSAERTGGSVSTLTIQRTQQEDSAVYLCASSPSSGGADTQYFGPGTRLTVL.

This clonotype has a handful of counts. This sequence joins TRBV5-1 and TRBJ2-3; tentative D call: TRBD1 (6 bases). The CDR3 contains 16 residues. CDR1 is SGHRS, CDR2 YFSETQ, per germline. V lost 0 bases to trimming and J lost 2 bases, with 13 bases between them. The chain's CDR3 is CASSLERTAATDTQYF. The CDR3 DNA follows: TGCGCCAGCAGCTTGGAAAGGACAGCGGCCACAGATACGCAGTATTTT.

This clonotype was counted a few times. The V call is TRBV6-5, the J call TRBJ2-1; no clear D. CDR3 length equals 14 residues. Germline CDR1 MNHEY, CDR2 SVGAGI. Trimming shortened V by 6 bases and J by 0 bases, and 9 bases separated the two germline ends. CDR3 residues: CASSPASSYNEQFF. The CDR3 coding sequence is TGTGCCAGCAGCCCCGCATCCTCCTACAATGAGCAGTTCTTC.

The DNA for the CDR3 is TGCAGTGCTAGAGACCCCCGGGACTTGCAGGGACAACAGCCCCAGCATTTT. Protein product: CSARDPRDLQGQQPQHF. This rearrangement joins TRBV20-1 to TRBJ1-5; D perhaps matches TRBD1 (6 bases). V shed 0 bases and J shed 7 bases, with 22 bases lying between them. This CDR3 contains 17 residues. CDR1 and CDR2 (germline): DFQATT, SNEGSKA (reference sequence).

In its sample, this clonotype was seen a few times. The chain combines TRBV20-1 with TRBJ2-5, with 8 nucleotides matching TRBD1. From germline, CDR1 is DFQATT and CDR2 SNEGSKA (reference sequence). This CDR3 has 12 amino acids. V was clipped by 7 bases and J by 5 bases; unmatched bases: 6. CDR3 in amino acids: CSVSDREETQYF. Written as DNA, the CDR3 is TGCAGTGTCTCGGACAGGGAGGAGACCCAGTACTTC.

The rearrangement links TRBV2 to TRBJ1-4; D is possibly TRBD1 (5 bases). Trimming pared 6 bases from V and 7 bases from J, leaving 6 bases between. The germline CDR1 and CDR2 sequences are SNHLY and FYNNEI. The CDR3 is 11 residues long. CDR3 sequence (DNA): TGTGCCAGCAGCGGGGCTGAAAAACTGTTTTTT. As protein: CASSGAEKLFF.

The gene calls are TRBV25-1 and TRBJ2-1; 13 bases fit TRBD2. The CDR3 is 16 amino acids. Trimming at V came to 5 bases and at J to 8 bases, leaving 9 bases not matched to a gene. Germline V gene lookup returns CDR1 MGHDK and CDR2 SYGVNS. As DNA, the CDR3 is TGTGCCAGCAGTAAGGGACTAGCGGGGATGCGGGATGAGCAGTTCTTC. Amino acid sequence: CASSKGLAGMRDEQFF.

The chain is built from TRBV20-1 and TRBJ1-5, with TRBD1 matching over 7 bases. The CDR3 consists of 14 residues. After removal of 6 bases from V and 7 bases from J, the junction contained 12 bases not matched to a gene. Germline V lookup: CDR1 DFQATT, CDR2 SNEGSKA (reference sequence). CDR3: CSAPDLSRGQPQHF. The CDR3 DNA sequence: TGCAGTGCCCCGGACCTATCCAGGGGGCAGCCCCAGCATTTT.

CDR3 DNA sequence: TGTGCCACCAGTGATGACGGGTCTCAGCCCCAGCATTTT. It specifies CATSDDGSQPQHF. The genes are TRBV24-1 and TRBJ1-5; D is unclear. Germline values: CDR1 KGHDR, CDR2 SFDVKD. V shed 3 bases and J shed 6 bases, with 8 bases lying between them. The CDR3 has 13 amino acids.

The gene calls are TRBV20-1 and TRBJ2-3, with 8 bases matching TRBD2. V trimming: 8 bases; J trimming: 3 bases; junction bases outside the gene matches: 4. Germline CDR1 is DFQATT and CDR2 is SNEGSKA (reference sequence). The CDR3 covers 12 residues. This chain's CDR3 is CSPGLGTDTQYF. CDR3 nucleotide sequence: TGCAGTCCGGGACTAGGGACAGATACGCAGTATTTT.